This TCR beta chain was recovered during a study of T-cell memory formation after mild COVID-19. Turning to the study itself: TCR clustering was largely donor specific. Study findings and constraints: Memory cells collected pre-infection included some clones that later responded, suggesting cross-reactive memory joined. Nothing confirmed that second-wave clones peaking on day 37 were specific for SARS-CoV-2.

CDR3 length: 12 residues. Trimming shortened V by 2 bases and J by 8 bases, and 6 bases separated the two germline ends. With regard to this clonotype: Its cognate antigen is unknown.

5'RACE primed at constant segments yielded TCR alpha and TCR beta cDNA libraries bearing sample barcodes and UMIs. TCRdb reanalysed the 5' RACE reads using MiXCR and keeps one entry per CDR3 protein. The sample comprises about 390,000 distinct CDR3 sequences, about a sixth of which are singletons, and around a fifth rests with the top ten. This TCR derives from a man aged 18 to 30 who had mild COVID-19 (a few samples of this study predate the infection). Cell type and time point are not known. Source material: PBMCs or a T cell subset sorted from them (not recorded which). This chain uses TRBV12-3 or TRBV12-4 with TRBJ1-4; no firm D call. CDR3 amino acids: CASSLTLEKLFF. The CDR3 DNA reads as TGTGCCAGCAGTTTAACTCTAGAAAAACTGTTTTTT.